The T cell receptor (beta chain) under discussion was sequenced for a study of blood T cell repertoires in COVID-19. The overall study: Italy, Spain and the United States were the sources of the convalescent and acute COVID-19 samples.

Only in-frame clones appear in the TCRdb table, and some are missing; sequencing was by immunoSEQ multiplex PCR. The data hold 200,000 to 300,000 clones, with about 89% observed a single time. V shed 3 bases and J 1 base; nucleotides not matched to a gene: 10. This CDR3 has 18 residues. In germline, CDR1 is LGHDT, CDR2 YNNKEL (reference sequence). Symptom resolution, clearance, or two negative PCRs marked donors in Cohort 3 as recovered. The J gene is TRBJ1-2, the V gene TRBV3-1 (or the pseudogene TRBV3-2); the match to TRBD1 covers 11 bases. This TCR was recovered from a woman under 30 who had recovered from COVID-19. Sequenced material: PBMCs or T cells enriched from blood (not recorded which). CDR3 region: CASSQAGTGGLLNYGYTF. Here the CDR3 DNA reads TGTGCCAGCAGCCAGGCCGGGACAGGGGGGCTCCTTAACTATGGCTACACCTTC.